This TCR beta chain came from a study of T cells in Graves' hyperthyroidism and ophthalmopathy. Regions amplified from RNA transcripts were the TCR beta CDR3 regions. Using the HTBI primer set, a first-round RT-PCR was run on the TCR CDR3. TCRdb recomputed calls from the multiplex PCR reads with MiXCR, one row per CDR3 protein. This sample has a few hundred thousand distinct CDR3 sequences, with 46% found just once. The CDR3 is 14 residues long. V lost 6 bases, J lost 8 bases, and 16 bases lay in between. About this clonotype itself: Its antigen is not identified.

General study results and limits: Ophthalmopathy and stable hyperthyroidism were separated by a 13 V-J model. Clonotypes that were expanded in thyroid above 0.001 mostly appeared in blood too.

Sequenced: peripheral blood or thyroid tissue (not recorded which). The V gene is TRBV12-3 or TRBV12-4, the J gene TRBJ1-4, with D hard to call. This TCR derives from a woman aged 18-29 years with Graves' hyperthyroidism. The CDR3 spells CASREQTPGEKLFF. The CDR3 nucleotides are TGTGCCAGCAGGGAACAGACCCCCGGAGAAAAACTGTTTTTT.